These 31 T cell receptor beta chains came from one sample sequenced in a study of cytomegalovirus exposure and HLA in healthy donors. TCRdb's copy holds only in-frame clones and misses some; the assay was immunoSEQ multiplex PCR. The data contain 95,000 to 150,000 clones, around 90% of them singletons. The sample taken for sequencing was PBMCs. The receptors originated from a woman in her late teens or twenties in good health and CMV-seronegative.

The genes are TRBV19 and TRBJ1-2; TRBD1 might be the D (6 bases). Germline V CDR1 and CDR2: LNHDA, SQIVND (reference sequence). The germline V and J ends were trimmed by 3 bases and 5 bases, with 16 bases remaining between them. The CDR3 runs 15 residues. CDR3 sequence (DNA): TGTGCCAGTAGTATCACGGGGGGGCCGGGGTATGGCTACACCTTC. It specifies CASSITGGPGYGYTF.

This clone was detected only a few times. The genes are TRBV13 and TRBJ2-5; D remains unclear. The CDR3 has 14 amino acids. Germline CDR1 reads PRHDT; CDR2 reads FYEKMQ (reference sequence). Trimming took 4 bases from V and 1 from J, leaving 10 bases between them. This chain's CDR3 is CASSSRHSQETQYF. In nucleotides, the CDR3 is TGTGCCAGCAGCTCGCGACACAGCCAAGAGACCCAGTACTTC.

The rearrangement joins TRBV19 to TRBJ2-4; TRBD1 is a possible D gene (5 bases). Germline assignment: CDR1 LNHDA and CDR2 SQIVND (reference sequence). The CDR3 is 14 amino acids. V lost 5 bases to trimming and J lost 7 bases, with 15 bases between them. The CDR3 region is CASSLGHPSNIQYF. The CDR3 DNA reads TGTGCCAGTAGTCTAGGACACCCCAGCAACATTCAGTACTTC.

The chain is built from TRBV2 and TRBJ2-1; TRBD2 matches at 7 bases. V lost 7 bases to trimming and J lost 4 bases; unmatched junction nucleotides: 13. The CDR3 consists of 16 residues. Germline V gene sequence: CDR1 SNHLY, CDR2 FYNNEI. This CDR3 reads CASIPRGASGYNEQFF. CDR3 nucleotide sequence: TGTGCCAGCATCCCCCGTGGGGCTAGCGGATACAATGAGCAGTTCTTC. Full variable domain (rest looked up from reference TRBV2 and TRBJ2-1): EPEVTQTPSHQVTQMGQEVILRCVPISNHLYFYWYRQILGQKVEFLVSFYNNEISEKSEIFDDQFSVERPDGSNFTLKIRSTKLEDSAMYFCASIPRGASGYNEQFFGPGTRLTVL.

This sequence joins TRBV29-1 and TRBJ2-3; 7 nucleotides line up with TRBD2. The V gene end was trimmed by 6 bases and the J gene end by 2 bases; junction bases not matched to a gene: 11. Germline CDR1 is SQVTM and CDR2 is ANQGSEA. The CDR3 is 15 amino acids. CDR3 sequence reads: CSVCLADAHTDTQYF. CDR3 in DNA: TGCAGCGTATGCCTAGCGGACGCCCACACAGATACGCAGTATTTT.

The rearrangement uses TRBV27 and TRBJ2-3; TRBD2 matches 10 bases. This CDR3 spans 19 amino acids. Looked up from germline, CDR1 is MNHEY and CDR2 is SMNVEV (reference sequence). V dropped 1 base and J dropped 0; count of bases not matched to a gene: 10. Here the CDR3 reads CASSLWATSGPTSTDTQYF. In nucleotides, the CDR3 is TGTGCCAGCAGTTTATGGGCGACTAGCGGGCCAACTAGCACAGATACGCAGTATTTT.

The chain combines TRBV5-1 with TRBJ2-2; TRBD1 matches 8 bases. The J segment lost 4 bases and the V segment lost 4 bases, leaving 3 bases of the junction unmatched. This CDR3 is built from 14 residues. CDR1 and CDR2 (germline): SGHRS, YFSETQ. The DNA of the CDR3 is TGCGCCAGCAGCCCGACAGGGGTCACCGGGGAGCTGTTTTTT. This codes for CASSPTGVTGELFF. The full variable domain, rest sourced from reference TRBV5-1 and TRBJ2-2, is KAGVTQTPRYLIKTRGQQVTLSCSPISGHRSVSWYQQTPGQGLQFLFEYFSETQRNKGNFPGRFSGRQFSNSRSEMNVSTLELGDSALYLCASSPTGVTGELFFGEGSRLTVL.

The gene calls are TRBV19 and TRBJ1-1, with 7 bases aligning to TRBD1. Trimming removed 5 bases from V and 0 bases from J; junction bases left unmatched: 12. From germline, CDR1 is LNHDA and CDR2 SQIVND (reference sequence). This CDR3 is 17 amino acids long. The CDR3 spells CASSVYPTGTVNTEAFF. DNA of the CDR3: TGTGCCAGTAGTGTATATCCAACCGGGACAGTGAACACTGAAGCTTTCTTT.

This CDR3 is CASNQGAGQPQHF. In nucleotides, the CDR3 is TGTGCCAGCAATCAGGGGGCGGGTCAGCCCCAGCATTTT. The chain recombines TRBV2 with TRBJ1-5; 8 nucleotides align to TRBD1. The J segment lost 6 bases and the V segment lost 7 bases, leaving 5 bases of the junction unmatched. Germline CDR1 is SNHLY and CDR2 is FYNNEI. The CDR3 is 13 residues long.

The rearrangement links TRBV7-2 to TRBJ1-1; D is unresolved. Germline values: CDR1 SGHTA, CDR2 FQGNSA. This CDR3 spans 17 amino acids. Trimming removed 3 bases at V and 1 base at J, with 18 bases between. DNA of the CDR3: TGTGCCAGCAGCTTTTCCGGGAGAAAGGTACGGAACACTGAAGCTTTCTTT. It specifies CASSFSGRKVRNTEAFF.

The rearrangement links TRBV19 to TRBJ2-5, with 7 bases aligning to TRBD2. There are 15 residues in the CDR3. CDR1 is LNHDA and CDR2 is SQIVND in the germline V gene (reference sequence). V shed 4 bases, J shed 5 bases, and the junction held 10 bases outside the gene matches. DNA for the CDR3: TGTGCCAGTAGTAACTGGCGGGAGTTGAGGGAGACCCAGTACTTC. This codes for CASSNWRELRETQYF.

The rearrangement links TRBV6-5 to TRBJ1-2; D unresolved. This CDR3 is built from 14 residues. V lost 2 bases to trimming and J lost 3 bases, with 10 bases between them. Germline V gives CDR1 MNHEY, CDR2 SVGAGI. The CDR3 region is CASSYKRADYGYTF. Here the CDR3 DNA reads TGTGCCAGCAGTTACAAGCGGGCGGACTATGGCTACACCTTC.

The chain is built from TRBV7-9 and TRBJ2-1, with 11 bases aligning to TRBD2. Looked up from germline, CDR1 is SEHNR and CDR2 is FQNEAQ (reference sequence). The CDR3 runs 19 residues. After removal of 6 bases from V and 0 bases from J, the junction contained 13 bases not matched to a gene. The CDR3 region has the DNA TGTGCCAGCAGTTCGACTAGCGGGGTCGATCGAAGCTCCTACAATGAGCAGTTCTTC. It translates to CASSSTSGVDRSSYNEQFF.

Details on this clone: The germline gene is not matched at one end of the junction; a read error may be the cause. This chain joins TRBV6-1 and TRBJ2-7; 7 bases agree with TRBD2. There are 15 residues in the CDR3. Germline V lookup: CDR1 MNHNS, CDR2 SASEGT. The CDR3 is CASREGTTQRYEQYF. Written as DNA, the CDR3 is TGTGCCAGCAGGGAAGGGACTACTCAACGCTACGAGCAGTACTTC.

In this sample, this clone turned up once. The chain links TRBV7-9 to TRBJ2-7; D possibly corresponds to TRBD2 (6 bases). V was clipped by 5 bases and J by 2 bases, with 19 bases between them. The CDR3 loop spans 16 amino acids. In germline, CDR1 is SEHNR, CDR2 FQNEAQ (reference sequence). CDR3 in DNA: TGTGCCAGCAGCGGTGGACGGAGGGGTTTAGCCTACGAGCAGTACTTC. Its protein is CASSGGRRGLAYEQYF. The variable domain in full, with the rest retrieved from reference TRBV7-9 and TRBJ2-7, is DTGVSQNPRHKITKRGQNVTFRCDPISEHNRLYWYRQTLGQGPEFLTYFQNEAQLEKSRLLSDRFSAERPKGSFSTLEIQRTEQGDSAMYLCASSGGRRGLAYEQYFGPGTRLTVT.

CDR3 nucleotide sequence: TGCGCCAGCAGCCATCCCCTAGGGGGGGCTTACGAGCAGTACTTC. As protein: CASSHPLGGAYEQYF. The chain couples TRBV4-1 to TRBJ2-7; the D gene is possibly TRBD2 (7 bases). V was cut by 3 bases and J by 4 bases, with 16 bases left in between. The CDR3 length is 15 residues. The germline CDR1 and CDR2 sequences are MGHRA and YSYEKL.

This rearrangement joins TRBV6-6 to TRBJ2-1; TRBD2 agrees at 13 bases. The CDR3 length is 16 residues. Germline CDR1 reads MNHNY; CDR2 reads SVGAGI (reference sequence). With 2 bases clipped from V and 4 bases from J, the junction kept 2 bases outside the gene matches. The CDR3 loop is CASSYTLAGGYNEQFF. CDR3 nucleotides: TGTGCCAGCAGTTACACACTAGCGGGAGGGTACAATGAGCAGTTCTTC.

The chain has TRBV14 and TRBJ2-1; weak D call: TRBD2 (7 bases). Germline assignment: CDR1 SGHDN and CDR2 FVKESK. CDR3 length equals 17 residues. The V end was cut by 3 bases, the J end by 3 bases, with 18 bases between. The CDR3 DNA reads TGTGCCAGCAGCCAGGGGCGGAGGGGGGGCGGCTACAATGAGCAGTTCTTC. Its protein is CASSQGRRGGGYNEQFF.

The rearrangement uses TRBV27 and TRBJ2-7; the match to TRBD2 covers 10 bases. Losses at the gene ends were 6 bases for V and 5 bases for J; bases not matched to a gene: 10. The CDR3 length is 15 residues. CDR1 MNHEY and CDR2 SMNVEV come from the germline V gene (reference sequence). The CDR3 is CASSPPSGRINEQYF. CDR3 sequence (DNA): TGTGCCAGCAGCCCCCCTAGCGGGAGAATTAACGAGCAGTACTTC.

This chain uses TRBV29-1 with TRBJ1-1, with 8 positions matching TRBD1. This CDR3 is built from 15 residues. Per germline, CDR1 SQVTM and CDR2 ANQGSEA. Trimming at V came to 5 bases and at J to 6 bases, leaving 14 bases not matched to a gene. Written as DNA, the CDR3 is TGCAGCGTTTTATCACCGGACAGGGCGGCCGCTGAAGCTTTCTTT. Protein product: CSVLSPDRAAAEAFF.

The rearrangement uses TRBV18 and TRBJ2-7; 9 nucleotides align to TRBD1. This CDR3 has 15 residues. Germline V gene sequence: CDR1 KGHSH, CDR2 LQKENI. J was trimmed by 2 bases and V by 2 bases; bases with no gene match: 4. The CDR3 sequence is CASSPRDRVTYEQYF. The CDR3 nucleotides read TGTGCCAGCTCACCAAGGGACAGGGTCACCTACGAGCAGTACTTC.

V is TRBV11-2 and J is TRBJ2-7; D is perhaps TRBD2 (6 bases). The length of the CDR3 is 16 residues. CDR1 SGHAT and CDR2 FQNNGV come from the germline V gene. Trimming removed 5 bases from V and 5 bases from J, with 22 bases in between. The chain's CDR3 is CASSGRWIGTENEQYF. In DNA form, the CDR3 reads TGTGCCAGCAGCGGGAGGTGGATCGGGACGGAGAACGAGCAGTACTTC. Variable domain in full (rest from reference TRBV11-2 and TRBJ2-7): EAGVAQSPRYKIIEKRQSVAFWCNPISGHATLYWYQQILGQGPKLLIQFQNNGVVDDSQLPKDRFSAERLKGVDSTLKIQPAKLEDSAVYLCASSGRWIGTENEQYFGPGTRLTVT.

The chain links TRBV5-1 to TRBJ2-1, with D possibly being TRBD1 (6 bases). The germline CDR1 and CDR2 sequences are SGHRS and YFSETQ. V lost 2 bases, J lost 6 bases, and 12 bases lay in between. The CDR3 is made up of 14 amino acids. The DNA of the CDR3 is TGCGCCAGCAGCTTAGGGGGAGCCGCCAATGAGCAGTTCTTC. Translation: CASSLGGAANEQFF. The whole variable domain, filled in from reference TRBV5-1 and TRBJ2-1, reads KAGVTQTPRYLIKTRGQQVTLSCSPISGHRSVSWYQQTPGQGLQFLFEYFSETQRNKGNFPGRFSGRQFSNSRSEMNVSTLELGDSALYLCASSLGGAANEQFFGPGTRLTVL.

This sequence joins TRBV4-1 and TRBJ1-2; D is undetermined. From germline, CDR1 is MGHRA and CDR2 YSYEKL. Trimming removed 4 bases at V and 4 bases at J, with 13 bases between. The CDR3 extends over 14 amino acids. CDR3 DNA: TGCGCCAGCAGCCGAGACGAGGGCGGCTATGGCTACACCTTC. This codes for CASSRDEGGYGYTF.

The CDR3 DNA follows: TGTGCCAGCTACATACACCCGACAGTGAACACTGAAGCTTTCTTT. It translates to CASYIHPTVNTEAFF. The chain joins TRBV6-6 to TRBJ1-1; possible D gene TRBD1, 5 bases. V was pared by 8 bases and J by 0 bases, with 16 bases between. This CDR3 is 15 amino acids long. CDR1 is MNHNY, CDR2 SVGAGI, per germline (reference sequence).

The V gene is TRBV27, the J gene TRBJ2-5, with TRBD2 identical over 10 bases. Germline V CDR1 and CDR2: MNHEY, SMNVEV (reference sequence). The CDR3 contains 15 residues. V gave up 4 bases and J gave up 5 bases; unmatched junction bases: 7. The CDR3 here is CASSSTGTSVETQYF. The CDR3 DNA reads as TGTGCCAGCAGTTCGACCGGGACTAGCGTCGAGACCCAGTACTTC.

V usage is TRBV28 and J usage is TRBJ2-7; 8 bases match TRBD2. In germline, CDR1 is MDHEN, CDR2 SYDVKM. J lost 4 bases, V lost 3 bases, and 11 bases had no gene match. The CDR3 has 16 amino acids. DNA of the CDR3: TGTGCCAGCAGTTTGAGGGTTTTAGCGGGAAGATACGAGCAGTACTTC. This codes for CASSLRVLAGRYEQYF.

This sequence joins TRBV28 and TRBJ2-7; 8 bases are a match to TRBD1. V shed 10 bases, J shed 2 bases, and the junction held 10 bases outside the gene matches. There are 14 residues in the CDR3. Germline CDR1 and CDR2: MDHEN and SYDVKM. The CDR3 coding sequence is TGTGCCATTACGGCAGGGGGCCGCCCCTACGAGCAGTACTTC. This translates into CAITAGGRPYEQYF.

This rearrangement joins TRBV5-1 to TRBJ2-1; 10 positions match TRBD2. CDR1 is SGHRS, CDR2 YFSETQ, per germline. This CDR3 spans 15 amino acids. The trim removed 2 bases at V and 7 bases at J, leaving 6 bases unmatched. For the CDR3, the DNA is TGCGCCAGCAGCTTAGCGGGAGGGCCGTCGAATGAGCAGTTCTTC. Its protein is CASSLAGGPSNEQFF.

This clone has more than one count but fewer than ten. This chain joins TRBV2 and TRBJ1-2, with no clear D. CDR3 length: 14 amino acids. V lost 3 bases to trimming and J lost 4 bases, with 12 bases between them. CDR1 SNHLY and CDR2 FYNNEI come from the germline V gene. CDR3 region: CASSDLREAYGYTF. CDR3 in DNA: TGTGCCAGCAGTGACTTGAGGGAAGCCTATGGCTACACCTTC.

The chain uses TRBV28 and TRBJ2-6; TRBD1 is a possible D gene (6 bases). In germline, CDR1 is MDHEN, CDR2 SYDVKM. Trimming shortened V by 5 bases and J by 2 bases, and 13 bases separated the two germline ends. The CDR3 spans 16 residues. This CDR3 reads CASSTPNRAGANVLTF. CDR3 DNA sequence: TGTGCCAGCAGTACACCAAACAGGGCTGGGGCCAACGTCCTGACTTTC.